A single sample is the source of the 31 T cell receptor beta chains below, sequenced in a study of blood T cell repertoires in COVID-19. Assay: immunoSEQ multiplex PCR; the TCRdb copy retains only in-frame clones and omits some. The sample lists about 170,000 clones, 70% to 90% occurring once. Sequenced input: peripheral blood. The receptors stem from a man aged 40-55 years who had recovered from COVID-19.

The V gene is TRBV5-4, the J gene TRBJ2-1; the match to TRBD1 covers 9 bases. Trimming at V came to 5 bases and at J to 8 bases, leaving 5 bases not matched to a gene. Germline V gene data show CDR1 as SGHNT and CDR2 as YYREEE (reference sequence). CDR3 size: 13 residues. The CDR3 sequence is CASRWDRDDEQFF. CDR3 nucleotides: TGTGCCAGCAGATGGGACAGGGATGATGAGCAGTTCTTC.

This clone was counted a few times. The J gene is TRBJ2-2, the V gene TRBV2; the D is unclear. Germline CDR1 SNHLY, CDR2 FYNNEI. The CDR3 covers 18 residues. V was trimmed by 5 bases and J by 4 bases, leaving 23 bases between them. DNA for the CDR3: TGTGCCAGCAGTTCTCCCGACGGAATTACTAACCCCACCGGGGAGCTGTTTTTT. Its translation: CASSSPDGITNPTGELFF.

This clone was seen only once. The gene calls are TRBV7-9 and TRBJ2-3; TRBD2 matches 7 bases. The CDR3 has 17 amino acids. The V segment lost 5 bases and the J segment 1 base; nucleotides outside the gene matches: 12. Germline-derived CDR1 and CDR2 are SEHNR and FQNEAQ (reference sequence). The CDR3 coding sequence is TGTGCCAGCAGCCCCTATGGCCGGGGGGACGGCACAGATACGCAGTATTTT. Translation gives CASSPYGRGDGTDTQYF.

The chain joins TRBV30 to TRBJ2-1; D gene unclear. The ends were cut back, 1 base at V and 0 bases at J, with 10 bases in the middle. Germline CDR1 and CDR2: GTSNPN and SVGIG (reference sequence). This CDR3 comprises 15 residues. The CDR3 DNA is TGTGCCTGGAGTGCCCTCACCGGCTCCTACAATGAGCAGTTCTTC. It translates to CAWSALTGSYNEQFF. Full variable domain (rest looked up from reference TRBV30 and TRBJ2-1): SQTIHQWPATLVQPVGSPLSLECTVEGTSNPNLYWYRQAAGRGLQLLFYSVGIGQISSEVPQNLSASRPQDRQFILSSKKLLLSDSGFYLCAWSALTGSYNEQFFGPGTRLTVL.

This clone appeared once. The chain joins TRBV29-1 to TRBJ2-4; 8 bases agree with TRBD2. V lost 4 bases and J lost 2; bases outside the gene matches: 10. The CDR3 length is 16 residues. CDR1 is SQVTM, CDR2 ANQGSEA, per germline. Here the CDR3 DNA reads TGCAGCGTTGTTCCCGGGACTAGTTACTCCAAAAACATTCAGTACTTC. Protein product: CSVVPGTSYSKNIQYF.

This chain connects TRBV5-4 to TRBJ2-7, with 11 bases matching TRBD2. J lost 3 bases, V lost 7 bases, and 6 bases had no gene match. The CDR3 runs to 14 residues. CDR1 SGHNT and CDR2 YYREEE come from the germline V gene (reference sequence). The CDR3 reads CASSQGTSGYEQYF. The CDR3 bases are TGTGCCAGCTCACAGGGGACTAGCGGCTACGAGCAGTACTTC.

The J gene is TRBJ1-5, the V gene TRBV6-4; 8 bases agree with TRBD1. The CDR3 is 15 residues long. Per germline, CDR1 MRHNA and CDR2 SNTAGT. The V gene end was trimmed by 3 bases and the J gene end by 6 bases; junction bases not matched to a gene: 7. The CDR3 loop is CASSESRGHSQPQHF. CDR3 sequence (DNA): TGTGCCAGCAGTGAATCCAGGGGGCATAGTCAGCCCCAGCATTTT.

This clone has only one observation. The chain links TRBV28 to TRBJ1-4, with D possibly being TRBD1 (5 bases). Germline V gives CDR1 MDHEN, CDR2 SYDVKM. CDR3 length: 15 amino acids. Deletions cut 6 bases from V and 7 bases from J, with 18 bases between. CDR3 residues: CASRTLGPGIEKLFF. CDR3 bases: TGTGCCAGCAGGACGCTCGGGCCAGGGATTGAAAAACTGTTTTTT. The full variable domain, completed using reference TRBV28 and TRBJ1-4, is DVKVTQSSRYLVKRTGEKVFLECVQDMDHENMFWYRQDPGLGLRLIYFSYDVKMKEKGDIPEGYSVSREKKERFSLILESASTNQTSMYLCASRTLGPGIEKLFFGSGTQLSVL.

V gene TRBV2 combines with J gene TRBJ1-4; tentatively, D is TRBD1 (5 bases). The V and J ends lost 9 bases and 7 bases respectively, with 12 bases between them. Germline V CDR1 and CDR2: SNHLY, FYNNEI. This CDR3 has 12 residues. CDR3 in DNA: TGTGCCAGTTGGGGCCTGAGTGAAAAACTGTTTTTT. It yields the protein CASWGLSEKLFF.

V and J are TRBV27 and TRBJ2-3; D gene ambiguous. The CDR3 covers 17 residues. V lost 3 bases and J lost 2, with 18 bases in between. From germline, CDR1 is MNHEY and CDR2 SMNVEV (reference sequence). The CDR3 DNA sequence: TGTGCCAGCAGTTTTGCCCGACAATCCATCTCCACAGATACGCAGTATTTT. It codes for CASSFARQSISTDTQYF.

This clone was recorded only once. CDR3 sequence (DNA): TGTGCCAGCAGCGTTGGTCGCGGTGAAAGCTCCTACGAGCAGTACTTC. This gives the protein CASSVGRGESSYEQYF. V is TRBV9 and J is TRBJ2-7; no clear D. Germline-derived CDR1 and CDR2 are SGDLS and YYNGEE. This CDR3 has 16 residues. The V end was cut by 2 bases, the J end by 0 bases, with 15 bases between.

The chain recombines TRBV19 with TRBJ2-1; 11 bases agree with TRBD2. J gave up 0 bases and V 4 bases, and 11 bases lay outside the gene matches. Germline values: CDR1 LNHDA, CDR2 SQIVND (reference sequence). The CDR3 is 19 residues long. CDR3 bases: TGTGCCAGTAGTACAGGACAGGGGACTAGCGGCCGCTCCTACAATGAGCAGTTCTTC. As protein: CASSTGQGTSGRSYNEQFF.

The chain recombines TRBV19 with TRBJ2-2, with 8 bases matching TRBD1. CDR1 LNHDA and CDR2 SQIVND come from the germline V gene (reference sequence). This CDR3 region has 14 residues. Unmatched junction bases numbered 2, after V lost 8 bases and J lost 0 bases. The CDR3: CASWDRSNTGELFF. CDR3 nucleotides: TGTGCCAGTTGGGACAGGTCGAACACCGGGGAGCTGTTTTTT.

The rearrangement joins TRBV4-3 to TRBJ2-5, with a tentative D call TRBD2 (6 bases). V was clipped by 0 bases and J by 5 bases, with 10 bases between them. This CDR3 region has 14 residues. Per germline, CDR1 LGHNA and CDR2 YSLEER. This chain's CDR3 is CASSQDPGVETQYF. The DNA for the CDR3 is TGCGCCAGCAGCCAAGACCCGGGAGTGGAGACCCAGTACTTC.

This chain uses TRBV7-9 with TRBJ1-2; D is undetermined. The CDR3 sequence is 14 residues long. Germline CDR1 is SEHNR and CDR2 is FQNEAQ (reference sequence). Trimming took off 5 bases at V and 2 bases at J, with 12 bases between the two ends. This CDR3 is CASSPESRNYGYTF. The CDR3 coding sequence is TGTGCCAGCAGCCCAGAATCTAGAAACTATGGCTACACCTTC.

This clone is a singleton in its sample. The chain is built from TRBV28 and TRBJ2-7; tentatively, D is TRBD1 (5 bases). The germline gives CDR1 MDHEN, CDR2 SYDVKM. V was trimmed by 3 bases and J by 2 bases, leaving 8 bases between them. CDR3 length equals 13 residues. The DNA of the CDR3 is TGTGCCAGCAGTTTGGGCAGGGCCTACGAGCAGTACTTC. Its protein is CASSLGRAYEQYF.

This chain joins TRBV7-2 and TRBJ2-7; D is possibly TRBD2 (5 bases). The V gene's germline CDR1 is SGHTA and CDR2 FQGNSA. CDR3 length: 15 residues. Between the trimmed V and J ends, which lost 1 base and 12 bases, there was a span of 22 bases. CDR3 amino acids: CASSLDVSNTRARYF. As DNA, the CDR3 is TGTGCCAGCAGCTTAGACGTTTCAAATACGCGGGCAAGGTACTTC.

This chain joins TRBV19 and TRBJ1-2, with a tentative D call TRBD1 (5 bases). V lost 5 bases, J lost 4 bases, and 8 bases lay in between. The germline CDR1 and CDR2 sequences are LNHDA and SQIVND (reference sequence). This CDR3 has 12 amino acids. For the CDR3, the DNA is TGTGCCAGTAGTCGGGACTCCTATGGCTACACCTTC. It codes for CASSRDSYGYTF.

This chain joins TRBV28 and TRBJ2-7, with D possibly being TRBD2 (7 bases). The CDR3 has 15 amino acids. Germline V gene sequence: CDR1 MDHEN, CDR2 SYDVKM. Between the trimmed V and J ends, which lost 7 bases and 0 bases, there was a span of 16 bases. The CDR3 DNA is TGTGCCAGCACCCCTCGGGGGGCTGGCTCCTACGAGCAGTACTTC. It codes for CASTPRGAGSYEQYF.

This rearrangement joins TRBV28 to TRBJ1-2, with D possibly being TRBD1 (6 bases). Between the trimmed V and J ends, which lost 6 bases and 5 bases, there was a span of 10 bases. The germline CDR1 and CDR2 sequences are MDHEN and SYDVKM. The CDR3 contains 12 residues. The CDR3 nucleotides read TGTGCCAGCAGCCGACAGGCGTATGGCTACACCTTC. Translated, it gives CASSRQAYGYTF.

CDR3 in DNA: TGTGCCAGCAAAGGACTAGCGGTAGAGACCCAGTACTTC. It codes for CASKGLAVETQYF. This rearrangement joins TRBV5-6 to TRBJ2-5, with 10 nucleotides matching TRBD2. Germline CDR1 SGHDT, CDR2 YYEEEE. Trimming took 6 bases from V and 4 from J; bases not matched to a gene: 3. This CDR3 comprises 13 residues.

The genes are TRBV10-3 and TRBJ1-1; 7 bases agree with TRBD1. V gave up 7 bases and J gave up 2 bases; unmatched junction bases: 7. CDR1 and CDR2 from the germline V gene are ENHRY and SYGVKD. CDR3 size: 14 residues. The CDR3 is CAIMGRDSNTEAFF. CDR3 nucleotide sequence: TGTGCCATCATGGGTCGGGACAGCAACACTGAAGCTTTCTTT.

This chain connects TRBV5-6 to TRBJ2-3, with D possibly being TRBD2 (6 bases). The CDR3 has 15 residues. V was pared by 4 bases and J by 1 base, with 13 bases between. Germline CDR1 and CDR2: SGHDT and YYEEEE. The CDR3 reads CASSPPAGRTDTQYF. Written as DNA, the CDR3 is TGTGCCAGCAGCCCTCCGGCGGGGCGCACAGATACGCAGTATTTT.

DNA for the CDR3: TGTGCCACCCGCCCCGAAGAAGCGGGGGGGCCAAGCAATGAGCAGTTCTTC. Amino acid sequence: CATRPEEAGGPSNEQFF. The rearrangement joins TRBV11-3 to TRBJ2-1; 10 bases agree with TRBD2. There are 17 residues in the CDR3. The germline V gene has CDR1 SGHNT and CDR2 YENEEA. Trimming took 10 bases from V and 6 from J; bases not matched to a gene: 18.

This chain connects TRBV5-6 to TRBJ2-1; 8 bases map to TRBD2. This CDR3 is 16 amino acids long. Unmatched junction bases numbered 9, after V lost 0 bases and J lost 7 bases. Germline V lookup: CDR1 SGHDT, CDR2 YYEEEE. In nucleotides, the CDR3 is TGTGCCAGCAGCTTGGTACGGTTAGCTAGCGGGAATGAGCAGTTCTTC. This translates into CASSLVRLASGNEQFF.

The CDR3: CASSGERVKQYF. CDR3 nucleotides: TGTGCCAGCAGTGGCGAGCGGGTCAAGCAGTACTTC. The V and J genes are TRBV2 and TRBJ2-7; a possible D gene is TRBD2 (6 bases). This CDR3 contains 12 residues. Trimming shortened V by 4 bases and J by 8 bases, and 12 bases separated the two germline ends. In germline, CDR1 is SNHLY, CDR2 FYNNEI.

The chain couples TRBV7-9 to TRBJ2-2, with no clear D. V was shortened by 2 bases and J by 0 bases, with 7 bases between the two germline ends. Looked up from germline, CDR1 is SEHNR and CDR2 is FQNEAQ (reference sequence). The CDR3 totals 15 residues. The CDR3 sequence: CASSLSIANTGELFF. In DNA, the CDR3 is TGTGCCAGCAGCTTAAGTATAGCGAACACCGGGGAGCTGTTTTTT.

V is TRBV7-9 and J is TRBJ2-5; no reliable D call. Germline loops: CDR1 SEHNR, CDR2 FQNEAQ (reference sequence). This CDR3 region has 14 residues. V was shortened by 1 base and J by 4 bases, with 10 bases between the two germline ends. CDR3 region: CASSLGALRETQYF. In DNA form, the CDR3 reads TGTGCCAGCAGCTTAGGGGCCTTACGAGAGACCCAGTACTTC.

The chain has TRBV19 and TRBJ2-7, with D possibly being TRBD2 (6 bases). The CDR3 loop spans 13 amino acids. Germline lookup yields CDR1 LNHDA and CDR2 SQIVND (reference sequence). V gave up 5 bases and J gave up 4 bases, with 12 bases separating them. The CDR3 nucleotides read TGTGCCAGTAGTCCCGGGACTGGTTACGAGCAGTACTTC. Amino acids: CASSPGTGYEQYF.

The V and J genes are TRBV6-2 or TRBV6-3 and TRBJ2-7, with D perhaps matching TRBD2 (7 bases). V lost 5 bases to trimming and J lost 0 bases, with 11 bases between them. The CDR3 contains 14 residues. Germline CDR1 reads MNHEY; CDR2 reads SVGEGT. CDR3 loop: CASSHRDYSYEQYF. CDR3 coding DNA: TGTGCCAGCAGTCACAGGGACTACTCCTACGAGCAGTACTTC.

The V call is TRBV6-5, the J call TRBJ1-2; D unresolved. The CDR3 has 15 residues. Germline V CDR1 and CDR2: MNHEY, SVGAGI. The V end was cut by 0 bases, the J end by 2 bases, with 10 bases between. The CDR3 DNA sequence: TGTGCCAGCAGTTACTCGCCCGACACAAACTATGGCTACACCTTC. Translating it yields CASSYSPDTNYGYTF.